Listed below are T cell receptor beta chains from one sample, sequenced in a study of cytomegalovirus exposure and HLA in healthy donors. This table comes from immunoSEQ multiplex PCR, and its TCRdb copy is limited to in-frame clones, with some not included. The repertoire holds fewer than 150,000 clones, more than 60% seen once, with around 4.5% in the top ten. The specimen was PBMCs. Source of these receptors: a woman between 40 and 50 years old in good health and CMV-seronegative. CDR3s include the opening cysteine and the closing phenylalanine or tryptophan. Each record gives: J gene, D gene, V gene, clone size, CDR3 DNA, CDR3 protein. The D gene is left open where the match is weak. Where a row states a size, it is once, few, many or the class of an expanded clone; other rows omit it.

j_gene: TRBJ1-3
d_gene: -
v_gene: TRBV14
abundance: -
CDR3nt: TGTGCCAGCAGCCAGGACCCAGGGACTGGAAACACCATATATTTT
CDR3aa: CASSQDPGTGNTIYF

j_gene: TRBJ1-3
d_gene: -
v_gene: TRBV9
abundance: -
CDR3nt: TGTGCCAGCAGCGCTAGAGGTAGATCTGGAAACACCATATATTTT
CDR3aa: CASSARGRSGNTIYF

j_gene: TRBJ1-3
d_gene: TRBD1
v_gene: TRBV7-2
abundance: -
CDR3nt: TGTGCCAGCAGCCAGAGACAGGGGGAAGGTGGAAACACCATATATTTT
CDR3aa: CASSQRQGEGGNTIYF

j_gene: TRBJ2-1
d_gene: TRBD1
v_gene: TRBV19
abundance: -
CDR3nt: TGTGCCAGTAGGGGGGGGTGGGACAGGGACAACAATGAGCAGTTCTTC
CDR3aa: CASRGGWDRDNNEQFF

j_gene: TRBJ1-2
d_gene: TRBD1
v_gene: TRBV2
abundance: -
CDR3nt: TGTGCCAGCAGTGAGGGACAGGGGGTTTATAACTATGGCTACACCTTC
CDR3aa: CASSEGQGVYNYGYTF

j_gene: TRBJ1-2
d_gene: -
v_gene: TRBV7-2
abundance: -
CDR3nt: TGTGCCAGCAGCTTAGCTACAGGGATCGCTAACTATGGCTACACCTTC
CDR3aa: CASSLATGIANYGYTF

j_gene: TRBJ2-1
d_gene: TRBD2
v_gene: TRBV18
abundance: -
CDR3nt: TGTGCCAGCTCAGCGCTAGCGGGAGGGGTCAATGAGCAGTTCTTC
CDR3aa: CASSALAGGVNEQFF

j_gene: TRBJ2-3
d_gene: -
v_gene: TRBV11-2
abundance: -
CDR3nt: TGTGCCAGCAGCAGCTTAACTGATACGCAGTATTTT
CDR3aa: CASSSLTDTQYF

j_gene: TRBJ1-2
d_gene: TRBD1
v_gene: TRBV4-1
abundance: -
CDR3nt: TGCGCCAGCAGCCCTAGACAGGGGGCGAGCTATGGCTACACCTTC
CDR3aa: CASSPRQGASYGYTF

j_gene: TRBJ2-1
d_gene: TRBD2
v_gene: TRBV30
abundance: few
CDR3nt: TGTGCCTGCGGACTAGCGGTTTACAATGAGCAGTTCTTC
CDR3aa: CACGLAVYNEQFF

j_gene: TRBJ2-1
d_gene: TRBD2
v_gene: TRBV12-5
abundance: -
CDR3nt: TGTGCTAGTGGTCGTAGCGGGAGGGCCGGGAATGAGCAGTTCTTC
CDR3aa: CASGRSGRAGNEQFF

j_gene: TRBJ2-5
d_gene: TRBD1
v_gene: TRBV9
abundance: -
CDR3nt: TGTGCCAGCAGCACAGAGACAGGGGGATACCCCTTTGGGGAGACCCAGTACTTC
CDR3aa: CASSTETGGYPFGETQYF

j_gene: TRBJ2-7
d_gene: -
v_gene: TRBV11-2
abundance: medium-sized
CDR3nt: TGTGCCAGCAGCTCCGCCTACGAGCAGTACTTC
CDR3aa: CASSSAYEQYF

j_gene: TRBJ1-1
d_gene: -
v_gene: TRBV2
abundance: -
CDR3nt: TGTGCCAGCAGCACCCGGGGGACGAACACTGAAGCTTTCTTT
CDR3aa: CASSTRGTNTEAFF

j_gene: TRBJ2-5
d_gene: TRBD1
v_gene: TRBV5-1
abundance: -
CDR3nt: TGCGCCAGCAGCGAGGGACAGGGGGCAGAAGAGACCCAGTACTTC
CDR3aa: CASSEGQGAEETQYF

j_gene: TRBJ1-1
d_gene: -
v_gene: TRBV5-1
abundance: -
CDR3nt: TGCGCCAGCAGCTTGGGGGGCCGTCCCACTGAAGCTTTCTTT
CDR3aa: CASSLGGRPTEAFF

j_gene: TRBJ2-5
d_gene: TRBD2
v_gene: TRBV12-5
abundance: few
CDR3nt: TGTGCTAGTGGTCTGGAGGTCGGGGGGACCACCGGGGAGACCCAGTACTTC
CDR3aa: CASGLEVGGTTGETQYF

j_gene: TRBJ2-6
d_gene: -
v_gene: TRBV27
abundance: -
CDR3nt: TGTGCCAGCAGTCCACTCACCGGGGCCAACGTCCTGACTTTC
CDR3aa: CASSPLTGANVLTF

j_gene: TRBJ2-7
d_gene: -
v_gene: TRBV5-4
abundance: -
CDR3nt: TGTGCCAGCAGCTTGGCGGGATCTACCCCGGCTGAGCAGTACTTC
CDR3aa: CASSLAGSTPAEQYF

j_gene: TRBJ2-5
d_gene: -
v_gene: TRBV10-1
abundance: -
CDR3nt: TGCGCCAGCAGTGAGTCTCTTCCTGGCATAGAGACCCAGTACTTC
CDR3aa: CASSESLPGIETQYF

j_gene: TRBJ2-3
d_gene: -
v_gene: TRBV20-1
abundance: -
CDR3nt: TGCAGCACCGTGGGCCCAGATACGCAGTATTTT
CDR3aa: CSTVGPDTQYF

j_gene: TRBJ1-2
d_gene: TRBD1
v_gene: TRBV5-1
abundance: -
CDR3nt: TGCGCCAGCAGCACACCGGGACAGGCGCAAGGCTACACCTTC
CDR3aa: CASSTPGQAQGYTF

j_gene: TRBJ1-6
d_gene: -
v_gene: TRBV27
abundance: -
CDR3nt: TGTGCCAGCAGCCCGACTACAGAGTATAATTCACCCCTCCACTTT
CDR3aa: CASSPTTEYNSPLHF

j_gene: TRBJ2-1
d_gene: TRBD2
v_gene: TRBV27
abundance: -
CDR3nt: TGTGCCAGCACACGGGCGGGGGGGAACAATGAGCAGTTCTTC
CDR3aa: CASTRAGGNNEQFF

j_gene: TRBJ2-4
d_gene: TRBD2
v_gene: TRBV18
abundance: -
CDR3nt: TGTGCCAGCTCACCACGCGACAGACTAGCCGGAAACATTCAGTACTTC
CDR3aa: CASSPRDRLAGNIQYF

j_gene: TRBJ2-7
d_gene: -
v_gene: TRBV5-5
abundance: -
CDR3nt: TGTGCCAGCAGCTTGGGCTTAGACAGGAGATCCTACGAGCAGTACTTC
CDR3aa: CASSLGLDRRSYEQYF

j_gene: TRBJ2-5
d_gene: -
v_gene: TRBV11-1
abundance: -
CDR3nt: TGTGCCAGCAGCTTTCGACCCCCCCCCGGGGAGACCCAGTACTTC
CDR3aa: CASSFRPPPGETQYF

j_gene: TRBJ2-7
d_gene: -
v_gene: TRBV2
abundance: -
CDR3nt: TGTGCCAGCAGTGCTGGCGGGGGCGGCTCCTACGAGCAGTACTTC
CDR3aa: CASSAGGGGSYEQYF

j_gene: TRBJ2-7
d_gene: TRBD1
v_gene: TRBV4-2
abundance: -
CDR3nt: TGTGCCAGCAGCCTTGGGGACAGACAGACCTACGAGCAGTACTTC
CDR3aa: CASSLGDRQTYEQYF

j_gene: TRBJ2-3
d_gene: TRBD2
v_gene: TRBV29-1
abundance: -
CDR3nt: TGCAGCGTTGGGCCTAGCGGGAGTCGCACAGATACGCAGTATTTT
CDR3aa: CSVGPSGSRTDTQYF

j_gene: TRBJ2-1
d_gene: -
v_gene: TRBV25-1
abundance: -
CDR3nt: TGTGCCAGCAAAAATATGGAGGGACCATACAATGAGCAGTTCTTC
CDR3aa: CASKNMEGPYNEQFF

j_gene: TRBJ2-1
d_gene: TRBD2
v_gene: TRBV9
abundance: -
CDR3nt: TGTGCCAGCAGCGAAACTAGCGCGGAGCAGTTCTTC
CDR3aa: CASSETSAEQFF